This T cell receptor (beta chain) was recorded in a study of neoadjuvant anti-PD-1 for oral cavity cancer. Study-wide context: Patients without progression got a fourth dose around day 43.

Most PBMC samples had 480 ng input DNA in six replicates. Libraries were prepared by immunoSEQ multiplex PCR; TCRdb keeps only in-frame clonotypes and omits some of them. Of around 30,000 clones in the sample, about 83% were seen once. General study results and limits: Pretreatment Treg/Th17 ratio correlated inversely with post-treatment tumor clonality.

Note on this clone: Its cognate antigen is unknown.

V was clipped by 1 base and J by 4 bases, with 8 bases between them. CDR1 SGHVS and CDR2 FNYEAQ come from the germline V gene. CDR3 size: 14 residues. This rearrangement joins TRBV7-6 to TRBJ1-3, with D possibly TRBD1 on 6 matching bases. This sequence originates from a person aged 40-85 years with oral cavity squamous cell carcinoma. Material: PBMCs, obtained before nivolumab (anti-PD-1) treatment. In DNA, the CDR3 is TGTGCCAGCAGCTTAGACAGGGACGGAAACACCATATATTTT. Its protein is CASSLDRDGNTIYF. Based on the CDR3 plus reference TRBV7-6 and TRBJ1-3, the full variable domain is GAGVSQSPRYKVTKRGQDVALRCDPISGHVSLYWYRQALGQGPEFLTYFNYEAQQDKSGLPNDRFSAERPEGSISTLTIQRTEQRDSAMYRCASSLDRDGNTIYFGEGSWLTVV.